This paragraph covers one T cell receptor (beta chain) sequence. The sample originates from a study of technical replicates of blood from a handful of donors. Trimming cost V 0 bases and J 2 bases, with 11 bases left between them. CDR1 and CDR2 from the germline V gene are LGHNA and YSLEER. The CDR3 runs to 16 residues. The protocol was immunoSEQ multiplex PCR, while the TCRdb copy is restricted to in-frame clones and leaves out a portion. Of about 62,000 clones in the sample, 70% to 90% were seen once. Sequenced: PBMCs. The TCR comes from a human donor in good health. Some clones in this sample may be carry-over from other donors' samples. The V gene is TRBV4-3, the J gene TRBJ1-3, with a tentative D call TRBD1 (6 bases). The CDR3 loop reads CASSQDRGGTGNTIYF. In nucleotides, the CDR3 is TGCGCCAGCAGCCAAGATCGGGGGGGCACTGGAAACACCATATATTTT.